This T cell receptor beta chain was sequenced during a study of T cells in Graves' hyperthyroidism and ophthalmopathy. Lactation, pregnancy, other autoimmune disease or uncontrolled infection excluded patients. There are many counts of this clonotype. RNA transcripts gave rise to amplified TCR beta CDR3 regions. The TCR CDR3 was amplified in a first-round RT-PCR using the HTBI primer set. TCRdb processed the multiplex PCR reads anew with MiXCR; each CDR3 protein has one entry. The sample comprises about 480,000 distinct CDR3 sequences, approximately 15% of which are singletons, and about 17% rests with the top ten. What was sequenced was blood. This sequence originates from a woman aged 18-29 years with Graves' hyperthyroidism.

In DNA form, the CDR3 reads TGTGCCTGGAGTGTACATAACTATAATTCACCCCTCCACTTT. Amino acids: CAWSVHNYNSPLHF. This rearrangement joins TRBV30 to TRBJ1-6; D unresolved. V was pared by 0 bases and J by 3 bases, with 6 bases between. Per the germline V gene, CDR1 is GTSNPN and CDR2 is SVGIG (reference sequence). The CDR3 runs to 14 residues.